A single sample is the source of the 15 T cell receptor beta chains below, sequenced in a study of T cell clones after liver transplantation. Assay: immunoSEQ multiplex PCR; the TCRdb copy retains only in-frame clones and omits some. Counted here are roughly 73,000 clones, around 80% occurring once; the ten biggest clones make up about 0.64%. This material consisted of CD4+ T cells from blood, taken before liver transplant. The receptors stem from a human donor who received a liver transplant.

This chain joins TRBV28 and TRBJ2-7, with D possibly being TRBD2 (6 bases). The CDR3 length is 15 residues. In germline, CDR1 is MDHEN, CDR2 SYDVKM. The ends were cut back, 7 bases at V and 3 bases at J, with 19 bases in the middle. CDR3 region: CASTPLASAVYEQYF. The CDR3 DNA follows: TGTGCCAGCACCCCCTTGGCTAGCGCCGTCTACGAGCAGTACTTC.

V gene TRBV7-2 combines with J gene TRBJ2-3; TRBD2 is a possible D gene (6 bases). This CDR3 has 16 residues. V was cut by 5 bases and J by 0 bases, with 15 bases left in between. Per the germline V gene, CDR1 is SGHTA and CDR2 is FQGNSA. CDR3 protein: CASSPWVSGSTDTQYF. As DNA, the CDR3 is TGTGCCAGCAGCCCATGGGTTAGCGGAAGCACAGATACGCAGTATTTT.

The rearrangement uses TRBV19 and TRBJ2-7, with 10 bases identical to TRBD1. Trimming took 5 bases from V and 7 from J; bases not matched to a gene: 11. CDR3 length equals 15 residues. From germline, CDR1 is LNHDA and CDR2 SQIVND (reference sequence). The CDR3 DNA is TGTGCCAGTAGTGCCCCTGACAGGGGGCGGGGGGAGCAGTACTTC. Its translation: CASSAPDRGRGEQYF.

This clone appeared a few times. The chain couples TRBV7-6 to TRBJ1-2; D not resolved. The CDR3 is made up of 13 amino acids. The V end was cut by 3 bases, the J end by 6 bases, with 11 bases between. The germline V gene encodes CDR1 SGHVS and CDR2 FNYEAQ. The chain's CDR3 is CASSLDGPNGYTF. Here the CDR3 DNA reads TGTGCCAGCAGCTTGGACGGCCCCAATGGCTACACCTTC.

This chain links TRBV5-1 with TRBJ1-1, with 10 bases identical to TRBD1. This CDR3 is built from 14 residues. After removal of 4 bases from V and 4 bases from J, the junction contained 4 bases not matched to a gene. CDR1 and CDR2 from the germline V gene are SGHRS and YFSETQ. In nucleotides, the CDR3 is TGCGCCAGCAGCGGGACAGGGGTGGTCACTGAAGCTTTCTTT. Its translation is CASSGTGVVTEAFF.

V usage is TRBV5-1 and J usage is TRBJ1-5; 10 nucleotides agree with TRBD1. Germline loops: CDR1 SGHRS, CDR2 YFSETQ. Trimming removed 4 bases from V and 5 bases from J; junction bases left unmatched: 9. The CDR3 length is 16 residues. The CDR3 coding sequence is TGCGCCAGCAGCCCGTACGTGACAGGGGGCTATCAGCCCCAGCATTTT. Protein sequence: CASSPYVTGGYQPQHF.

J is TRBJ1-1 and V is TRBV5-1, with D maybe TRBD1 (5 bases). The V gene's germline CDR1 is SGHRS and CDR2 YFSETQ. CDR3 length equals 14 residues. V lost 0 bases to trimming and J lost 6 bases, with 12 bases between them. This chain's CDR3 is CASSLEGRSSEAFF. The CDR3 region has the DNA TGCGCCAGCAGCTTGGAGGGGCGTAGCTCTGAAGCTTTCTTT.

V is TRBV28 and J is TRBJ1-1; no reliable D call. Germline V lookup: CDR1 MDHEN, CDR2 SYDVKM. V was pared by 4 bases and J by 8 bases, with 14 bases between. This CDR3 has 13 residues. CDR3 region: CASSSSWRAEAFF. DNA of the CDR3: TGTGCCAGCAGTTCCAGTTGGCGAGCGGAAGCTTTCTTT. The variable domain in full, completed from reference TRBV28 and TRBJ1-1, reads DVKVTQSSRYLVKRTGEKVFLECVQDMDHENMFWYRQDPGLGLRLIYFSYDVKMKEKGDIPEGYSVSREKKERFSLILESASTNQTSMYLCASSSSWRAEAFFGQGTRLTVV.

This clone turned up a few times. This chain uses TRBV7-2 with TRBJ2-1, with 8 bases lining up with TRBD2. J gave up 4 bases and V 5 bases, and 10 bases lay outside the gene matches. Germline V CDR1 and CDR2: SGHTA, FQGNSA. The CDR3 contains 16 residues. The CDR3 region is CASSTQSGGSYNEQFF. As DNA, the CDR3 is TGTGCCAGCAGCACACAGAGCGGGGGTTCGTACAATGAGCAGTTCTTC.

The chain couples TRBV5-1 to TRBJ2-7; unclear D gene. The CDR3 consists of 11 residues. The V and J ends lost 4 bases and 4 bases respectively, with 6 bases between them. Germline V CDR1 and CDR2: SGHRS, YFSETQ. CDR3 residues: CASSTKYEQYF. In DNA form, the CDR3 reads TGCGCCAGCAGCACAAAGTACGAGCAGTACTTC.

This rearrangement joins TRBV5-1 to TRBJ2-7; the D gene is possibly TRBD2 (5 bases). CDR1 is SGHRS, CDR2 YFSETQ, per germline. V was trimmed by 0 bases and J by 0 bases, leaving 13 bases between them. There are 16 residues in the CDR3. CDR3 nucleotide sequence: TGCGCCAGCAGCTTGGAATCTAGCACGTACTCCTACGAGCAGTACTTC. It yields the protein CASSLESSTYSYEQYF. The variable domain in full, completed from reference TRBV5-1 and TRBJ2-7, reads KAGVTQTPRYLIKTRGQQVTLSCSPISGHRSVSWYQQTPGQGLQFLFEYFSETQRNKGNFPGRFSGRQFSNSRSEMNVSTLELGDSALYLCASSLESSTYSYEQYFGPGTRLTVT.

This clone has a count of ten or more. The chain links TRBV5-5 to TRBJ2-1, with 8 bases lining up with TRBD2. The CDR3 has 14 amino acids. Germline loops: CDR1 SGHKS, CDR2 YYEKEE (reference sequence). The trim removed 1 base at V and 5 bases at J, leaving 2 bases unmatched. The CDR3 DNA reads TGTGCCAGCAGCTTGACTAGCGGTCACAATGAGCAGTTCTTC. Residues: CASSLTSGHNEQFF.

The chain carries TRBV28 and TRBJ2-7; TRBD1 matches at 9 bases. Germline loops: CDR1 MDHEN, CDR2 SYDVKM. The CDR3 is made up of 15 amino acids. The J segment lost 5 bases and the V segment lost 5 bases, leaving 10 bases of the junction unmatched. This CDR3 is CASSITGTGRHEQYF. For the CDR3, the DNA is TGTGCCAGCAGTATAACCGGGACAGGGAGGCACGAGCAGTACTTC.

The chain employs TRBV6-4 and TRBJ1-1, with no clear D. Germline-derived CDR1 and CDR2 are MRHNA and SNTAGT. V lost 6 bases and J lost 5, with 13 bases in between. The CDR3 contains 13 residues. In nucleotides, the CDR3 is TGTGCCAGCAGCCATTTAGCGGGGACTGAAGCTTTCTTT. It is translated as CASSHLAGTEAFF.

The chain couples TRBV28 to TRBJ2-7, with unresolved D. Trimming removed 1 base from V and 2 bases from J, with 3 bases in between. CDR3 length: 12 residues. From germline, CDR1 is MDHEN and CDR2 SYDVKM. CDR3 loop: CASSLSAYEQYF. The CDR3 DNA reads as TGTGCCAGCAGTTTATCGGCCTACGAGCAGTACTTC.